Listed here is a single TCR beta chain. Antigen unknown. This PCR relied on a set of 60 Vbeta primers and 13 Jbeta primers. Method: immunoSEQ multiplex PCR; TCRdb's copy keeps in-frame clones and lacks some. The sample contains 150,000 to 200,000 clones, roughly 84% of which appear only once. These data are taken from a study of cytomegalovirus exposure and HLA in healthy donors. Overall study: Unique TCR beta sequences numbering about 100 million came from 150 million to 200 million T cells in an earlier analysis. General study results and limits: A missense DCLRE1C variant was associated with V- and J-gene trimming of TCR beta chains in a later analysis, and an independent cohort replicated the association. The classifier reportedly diagnosed cytomegalovirus status with high sensitivity and specificity.

The V end was cut by 1 base, the J end by 3 bases, with 12 bases between. Germline CDR1 and CDR2: MNHEY and SVGAGI. The CDR3 extends over 15 amino acids. This sequence originates from a woman younger than 30 in good health and CMV-seronegative. Sequencing was performed on PBMCs. This rearrangement joins TRBV6-5 to TRBJ1-2; D is perhaps TRBD1 (5 bases). The chain's CDR3 is CASSYYRGGDYGYTF. CDR3 nucleotides: TGTGCCAGCAGTTACTATAGGGGTGGCGACTATGGCTACACCTTC.